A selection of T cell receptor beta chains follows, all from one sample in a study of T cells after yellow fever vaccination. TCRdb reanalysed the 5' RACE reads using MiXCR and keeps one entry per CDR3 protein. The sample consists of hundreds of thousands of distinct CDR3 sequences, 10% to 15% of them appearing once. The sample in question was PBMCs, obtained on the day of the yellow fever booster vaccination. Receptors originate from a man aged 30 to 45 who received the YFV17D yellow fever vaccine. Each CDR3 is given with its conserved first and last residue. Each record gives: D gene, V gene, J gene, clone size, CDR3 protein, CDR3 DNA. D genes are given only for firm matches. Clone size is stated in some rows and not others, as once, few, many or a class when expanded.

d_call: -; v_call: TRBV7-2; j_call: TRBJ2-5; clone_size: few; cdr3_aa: CASSLVVGAIQETQYF; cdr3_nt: TGTGCCAGCAGCTTAGTAGTGGGGGCAATCCAAGAGACCCAGTACTTC
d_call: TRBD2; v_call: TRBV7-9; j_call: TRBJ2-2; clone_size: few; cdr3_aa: CASRIYSGMNTGELFF; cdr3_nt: TGTGCCAGCAGAATCTATAGCGGGATGAACACCGGGGAGCTGTTTTTT
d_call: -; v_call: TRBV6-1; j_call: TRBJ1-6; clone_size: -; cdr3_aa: CASTLLGLGGNSPLHF; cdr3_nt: TGTGCCAGCACTCTTTTGGGGTTGGGGGGGAATTCACCCCTCCACTTT
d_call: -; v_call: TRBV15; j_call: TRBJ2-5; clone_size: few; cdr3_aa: CATSRDGSYQETQYF; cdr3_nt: TGTGCCACCAGCAGAGATGGGTCCTACCAAGAGACCCAGTACTTC
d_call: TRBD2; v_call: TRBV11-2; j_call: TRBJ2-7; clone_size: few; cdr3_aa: CASTISSGTSYEQYF; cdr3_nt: TGTGCCAGCACCATTTCTAGCGGGACTTCCTACGAGCAGTACTTC
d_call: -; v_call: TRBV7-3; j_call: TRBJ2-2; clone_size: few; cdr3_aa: CASSLSGAYNTGELFF; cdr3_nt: TGTGCCAGCAGCTTAAGTGGGGCCTACAACACCGGGGAGCTGTTTTTT
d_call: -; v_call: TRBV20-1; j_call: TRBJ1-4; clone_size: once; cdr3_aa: CSVTSRTTKESEKLFF; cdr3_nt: TGCAGCGTTACCAGCCGGACGACGAAAGAAAGTGAAAAACTGTTTTTT
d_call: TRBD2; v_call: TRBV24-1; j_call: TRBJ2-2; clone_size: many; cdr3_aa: CATRSGSRDTGELFF; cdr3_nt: TGTGCCACCAGGAGCGGGAGCCGGGACACCGGGGAGCTGTTTTTT
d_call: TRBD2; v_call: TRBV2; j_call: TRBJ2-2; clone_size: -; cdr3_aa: CASRGGRKNTGELFF; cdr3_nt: TGTGCCAGCAGGGGCGGGAGGAAGAACACCGGGGAGCTGTTTTTT
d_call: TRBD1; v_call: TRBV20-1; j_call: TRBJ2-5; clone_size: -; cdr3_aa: CSARSGTGSRETQYF; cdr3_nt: TGCAGTGCCCGATCCGGGACAGGGTCCCGAGAGACCCAGTACTTC
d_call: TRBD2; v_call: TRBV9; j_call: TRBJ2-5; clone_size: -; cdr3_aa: CASTTGLAGEETQYF; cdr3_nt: TGTGCCAGCACGACCGGACTAGCGGGAGAAGAGACCCAGTACTTC
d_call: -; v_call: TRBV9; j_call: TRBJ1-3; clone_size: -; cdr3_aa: CASSANVGTSSGNTIYF; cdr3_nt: TGTGCCAGCAGCGCCAACGTAGGGACAAGCTCTGGAAACACCATATATTTT
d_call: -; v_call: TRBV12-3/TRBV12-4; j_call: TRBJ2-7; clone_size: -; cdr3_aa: CASSKTDGEQYF; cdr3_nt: TGTGCCAGCAGTAAAACCGACGGCGAGCAGTACTTC
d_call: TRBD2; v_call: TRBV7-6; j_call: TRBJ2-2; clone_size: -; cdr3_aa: CASSPPARGVGELFF; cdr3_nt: TGTGCCAGCAGCCCGCCCGCCCGGGGGGTCGGGGAGCTGTTTTTT
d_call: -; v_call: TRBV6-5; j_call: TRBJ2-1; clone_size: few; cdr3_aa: CASSYSRPPSVNEQFF; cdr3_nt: TGTGCCAGCAGTTACAGTCGCCCTCCCTCCGTCAATGAGCAGTTCTTC
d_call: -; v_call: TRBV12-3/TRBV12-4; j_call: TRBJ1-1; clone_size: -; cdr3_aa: CASSFGVLNTEAFF; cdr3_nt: TGTGCCAGCAGTTTCGGAGTATTGAACACTGAAGCTTTCTTT
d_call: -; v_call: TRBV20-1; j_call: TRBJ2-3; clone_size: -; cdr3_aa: CSARGGSGSTDTQYF; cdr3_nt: TGCAGTGCTAGAGGCGGGTCCGGCAGCACAGATACGCAGTATTTT
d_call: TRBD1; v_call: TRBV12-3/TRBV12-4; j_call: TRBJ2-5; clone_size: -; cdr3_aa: CASSSSRVSQGAQYF; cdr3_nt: TGTGCCAGCAGTTCGAGCCGGGTCTCCCAGGGGGCCCAGTACTTC
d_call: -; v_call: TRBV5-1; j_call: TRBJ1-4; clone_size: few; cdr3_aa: CASSSTATVEKLFF; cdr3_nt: TGCGCCAGCAGCTCGACAGCGACGGTTGAAAAACTGTTTTTT
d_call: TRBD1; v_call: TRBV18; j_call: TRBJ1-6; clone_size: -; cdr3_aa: CASSEYAGTGSHSPLHF; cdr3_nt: TGTGCCAGCTCAGAGTATGCCGGGACAGGGTCACATTCACCCCTCCACTTT
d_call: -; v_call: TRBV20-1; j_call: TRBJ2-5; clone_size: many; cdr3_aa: CSASKRPQETQYF; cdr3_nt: TGCAGTGCTAGCAAGAGGCCCCAAGAGACCCAGTACTTC
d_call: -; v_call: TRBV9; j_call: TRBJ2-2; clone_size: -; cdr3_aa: CASSVAGTFNTGELFF; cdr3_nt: TGTGCCAGCAGCGTAGCCGGGACTTTTAACACCGGGGAGCTGTTTTTT
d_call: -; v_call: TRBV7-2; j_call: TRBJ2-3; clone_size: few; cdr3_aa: CASGRGDNTDTQYF; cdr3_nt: TGTGCCAGCGGCCGCGGGGACAACACAGATACGCAGTATTTT
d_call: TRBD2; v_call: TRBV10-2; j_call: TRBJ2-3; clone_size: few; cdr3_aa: CASSESKGGGTDTQYF; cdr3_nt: TGCGCCAGCAGTGAGTCAAAGGGAGGGGGCACAGATACGCAGTATTTT
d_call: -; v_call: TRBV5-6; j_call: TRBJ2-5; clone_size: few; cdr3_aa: CASSLAVYGAETQYF; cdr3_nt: TGTGCCAGCAGCTTGGCGGTTTACGGAGCGGAGACCCAGTACTTC
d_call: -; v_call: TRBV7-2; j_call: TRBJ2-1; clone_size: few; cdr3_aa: CASAMSSYNEQFF; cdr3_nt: TGTGCCAGCGCTATGAGCTCCTACAATGAGCAGTTCTTC
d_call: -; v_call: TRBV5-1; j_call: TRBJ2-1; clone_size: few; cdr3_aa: CASSPGPQLYNEQFF; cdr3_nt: TGCGCCAGCTCTCCCGGGCCCCAGCTCTACAATGAGCAGTTCTTC
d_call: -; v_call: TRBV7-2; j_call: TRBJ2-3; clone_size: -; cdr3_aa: CASSLVGQDTDTQYF; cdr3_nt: TGTGCCAGCAGCTTAGTCGGGCAGGACACAGATACGCAGTATTTT
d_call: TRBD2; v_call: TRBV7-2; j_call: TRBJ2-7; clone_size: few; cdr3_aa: CASSSPGLAGHEQYF; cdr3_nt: TGTGCCAGCAGCTCACCGGGACTAGCGGGCCACGAGCAGTACTTC
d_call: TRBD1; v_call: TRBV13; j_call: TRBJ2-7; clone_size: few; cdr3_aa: CATRTGLEQYF; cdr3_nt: TGTGCCACTCGGACAGGACTCGAGCAGTACTTC